This T cell receptor (beta chain) was identified in a study of Graves' ophthalmopathy and Graves' hyperthyroidism. In the study overall: The term stable hyperthyroidism indicated an absence of ophthalmopathy within 18 months of follow-up. Study-wide results and limits: Stable hyperthyroidism and ophthalmopathy were told apart by a 13-signature model, which achieved about 88% sensitivity and almost 82% specificity. Blood shared most expanded thyroid clonotypes above 0.001 frequency.

The CDR3 has 14 amino acids. Germline V CDR1 and CDR2: SQVTM, ANQGSEA. Between the trimmed V and J ends, which lost 0 bases and 1 base, there was a span of 9 bases. Comments on this clonotype: The antigen remains unidentified.

Transcripts of RNA were the source for amplifying TCR beta CDR3 regions. Following a first-round RT-PCR that used HTBI primers, a second-round multiplex PCR was carried out. One entry per CDR3 protein, called by TCRdb with MiXCR from the multiplex PCR reads. Of over a million distinct CDR3 sequences detected, less than 45% appear once; the ten largest clones hold approximately 12%. Certain patients were not enrolled. These were patients with other autoimmune diseases, uncontrolled infections, pregnancy or lactation. The chain is built from TRBV29-1 and TRBJ1-1; no clear D gene. The TCR was taken from an adult man with Graves' hyperthyroidism. Sequencing was carried out using peripheral blood or thyroid tissue (not recorded which). The CDR3 sequence: CSVEDPVPNTEAFF. CDR3 nucleotide sequence: TGCAGCGTTGAAGATCCCGTGCCGAACACTGAAGCTTTCTTT. Full variable domain (rest looked up from reference TRBV29-1 and TRBJ1-1): SAVISQKPSRDICQRGTSLTIQCQVDSQVTMMFWYRQQPGQSLTLIATANQGSEATYESGFVIDKFPISRPNLTFSTLTVSNMSPEDSSIYLCSVEDPVPNTEAFFGQGTRLTVV.